The 10 T cell receptor beta chains given below trace back to one sample, sequenced in a study of blood T cells in healthy people across ages. Primers used in a second PCR of roughly 6 to 11 cycles were a sample-barcoded 5' primer and a J-beta primer mix. TCRdb re-derived calls from the 5' RACE reads in MiXCR, one entry per CDR3 protein. Of roughly 500,000 distinct CDR3 sequences in the sample, nearly 25% were seen once. This same sample was also taken into another study, of T cells of mothers and their children.

Sequencing was performed on blood. The receptors derive from a boy under 18 in good health.

This clonotype was counted only a few times. V usage is TRBV7-9 and J usage is TRBJ2-7; 9 nucleotides match TRBD1. The CDR3 totals 15 residues. Germline V gene data show CDR1 as SEHNR and CDR2 as FQNEAQ (reference sequence). V was clipped by 7 bases and J by 1 base; unmatched bases: 8. The CDR3 here is CASTITGTGSYEQYF. DNA for the CDR3: TGTGCCAGCACCATAACCGGGACAGGGTCCTACGAGCAGTACTTC.

This clonotype was seen only a few times. The chain couples TRBV11-2 to TRBJ1-1; the D gene is possibly TRBD1 (5 bases). Germline assignment: CDR1 SGHAT and CDR2 FQNNGV. This CDR3 comprises 16 residues. V lost 5 bases and J 6 bases, leaving 22 bases between the germline ends. The CDR3 loop reads CASSRPDGGVKAEAFF. In nucleotides, the CDR3 is TGTGCCAGCAGCCGCCCTGACGGGGGGGTAAAGGCTGAAGCTTTCTTT.

This clonotype was found a few times. The chain combines TRBV7-3 with TRBJ1-5, with D uncertain. There are 11 residues in the CDR3. V was shortened by 5 bases and J by 9 bases, with 8 bases between the two germline ends. Per germline, CDR1 SGHTA and CDR2 FQGTGA. The CDR3 DNA sequence: TGTGCCAGCAGCCCGGTAAGGCCCCAGCATTTT. Translating it yields CASSPVRPQHF.

This clonotype showed up just a few times. The gene calls are TRBV19 and TRBJ1-2; D is possibly TRBD1 (5 bases). The CDR3 sequence is 12 residues long. Germline CDR1 reads LNHDA; CDR2 reads SQIVND (reference sequence). V lost 10 bases, J lost 4 bases, and 13 bases lay in between. CDR3 sequence (DNA): TGTGCCAAGCCGACAGTTATCTATGGCTACACCTTC. It specifies CAKPTVIYGYTF.

The chain joins TRBV5-1 to TRBJ1-1; TRBD1 aligns across 7 bases. This CDR3 region has 15 residues. Unmatched junction bases numbered 6, after V lost 0 bases and J lost 4 bases. Germline CDR1 SGHRS, CDR2 YFSETQ. The CDR3 region is CASSLDKGGATEAFF. In nucleotides, the CDR3 is TGCGCCAGCAGCTTGGATAAAGGGGGCGCCACTGAAGCTTTCTTT.

The chain employs TRBV20-1 and TRBJ1-2; the D is unclear. CDR1 is DFQATT and CDR2 is SNEGSKA in the germline V gene (reference sequence). The CDR3 loop spans 13 amino acids. V lost 1 base and J 4 bases, leaving 10 bases between the germline ends. The CDR3 is CSARGGIVYGYTF. The CDR3 DNA sequence: TGCAGTGCTAGAGGCGGAATCGTCTATGGCTACACCTTC.

This clonotype was seen a handful of times. The rearrangement links TRBV4-1 to TRBJ2-5; D not resolved. CDR1 is MGHRA, CDR2 YSYEKL, per germline. The CDR3 is 13 residues long. The ends were cut back, 1 base at V and 9 bases at J, with 12 bases in the middle. CDR3 bases: TGCGCCAGCAGCCAAGGGCTGTGGTGGGCCCAGTACTTC. Amino acid sequence: CASSQGLWWAQYF.

This clonotype was counted between two and nine times. This chain links TRBV7-9 with TRBJ2-1; D is undetermined. V shed 5 bases and J shed 9 bases, with 14 bases lying between them. The germline CDR1 and CDR2 sequences are SEHNR and FQNEAQ (reference sequence). CDR3 length: 13 amino acids. In DNA, the CDR3 is TGTGCCAGCAGCCCCCCGCTAGTTGGTGAGCAGTTCTTC. Translated, it gives CASSPPLVGEQFF.

About this clonotype itself: The junction departs from the called germline gene at one end, perhaps through a read error. The chain carries TRBV5-1 and TRBJ2-1; D is perhaps TRBD2 (6 bases). Germline lookup yields CDR1 SGHRS and CDR2 YFSETQ. The CDR3 length is 13 residues. The CDR3 nucleotides are TGCGCCGGCAGCCATATTTCCAATCGGGGAGGGTTCTTC. As protein: CAGSHISNRGGFF.

The V gene is TRBV4-3, the J gene TRBJ2-3; a possible D gene is TRBD2 (5 bases). Germline V gives CDR1 LGHNA, CDR2 YSLEER. V lost 1 base and J lost 6, with 14 bases in between. This CDR3 is 15 amino acids long. The CDR3 DNA reads TGCGCCAGCAGCCAAGTACGAGGGTATGGGGATACGCAGTATTTT. Its translation is CASSQVRGYGDTQYF.